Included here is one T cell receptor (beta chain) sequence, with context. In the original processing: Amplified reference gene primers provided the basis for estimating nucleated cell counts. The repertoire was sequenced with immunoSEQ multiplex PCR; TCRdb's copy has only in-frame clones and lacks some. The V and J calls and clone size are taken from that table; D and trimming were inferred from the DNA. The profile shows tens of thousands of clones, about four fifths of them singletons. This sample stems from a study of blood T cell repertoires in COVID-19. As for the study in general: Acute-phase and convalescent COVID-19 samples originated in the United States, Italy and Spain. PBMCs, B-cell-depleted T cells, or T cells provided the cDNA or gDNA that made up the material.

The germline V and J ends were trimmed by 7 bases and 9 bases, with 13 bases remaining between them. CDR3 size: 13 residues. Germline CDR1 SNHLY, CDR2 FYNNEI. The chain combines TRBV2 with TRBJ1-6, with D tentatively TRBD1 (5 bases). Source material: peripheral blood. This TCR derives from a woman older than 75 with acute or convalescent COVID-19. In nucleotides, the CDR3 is TGTGCCAGCACGGGGGAGGCCGGTTCACCCCTCCACTTT. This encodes CASTGEAGSPLHF.